The clone carrying this T cell receptor (beta chain) was counted many times. The antigen is not known. cDNA carried unique molecular identifiers, and a universal primer site was added by template switching. TCRdb fed the 5' RACE reads into MiXCR, producing one record per CDR3 protein. Here the sample spans 150,000 or so distinct CDR3 sequences, around 3.5% being singletons. The V end lost 0 bases, the J end lost 4 bases, and 5 bases lay between the germline ends. This CDR3 spans 13 amino acids. Germline CDR1 and CDR2: SGHNT and YYREEE (reference sequence). This entry belongs to a study of identical twins. General study findings and limits: For cord blood, abundant beta clonotypes had fewer insertions, unlike memory repertoires, which showed none.

This receptor was taken from a man younger than 30 in good health. The specimen was memory T cells sorted from blood. The V and J genes are TRBV5-4 and TRBJ2-1, with TRBD1 as a possible D gene (5 bases). For the CDR3, the DNA is TGTGCCAGCAGCTTGGACAGGTACAATGAGCAGTTCTTC. It encodes CASSLDRYNEQFF.